This TCR beta chain was captured by sequencing in a study of cytomegalovirus exposure and HLA in healthy donors. Study-wide results and limits: For most TCR beta V segments, an earlier analysis put the productive rate at about 87% or about 30% of the time. Across HLA loci, a later analysis found differing TCR association rates, with DRB1 most and HLA-C fewest. There were several of the most significant clusters that appeared linked to common viral pathogens in a later analysis.

The PCR employed 60 Vbeta primers together with 13 Jbeta primers. As originally analysed: Counted up in a later analysis, unique TCR beta chains came to around 80 million, with around 10 million shared. Generated by immunoSEQ multiplex PCR, the TCRdb table keeps only in-frame clones and is missing some. That table supplies the V and J calls and clone size; D and trimming were determined from the DNA. The sample's table shows some 200,000 clones. CDR1 is ENHRY and CDR2 is SYGVKD in the germline V gene. The J segment lost 5 bases and the V segment lost 3 bases, leaving 8 bases of the junction unmatched. The CDR3 consists of 15 residues. Comment on this clone: Its antigen is as yet unknown.

The chain is built from TRBV10-3 and TRBJ2-3; 7 bases map to TRBD2. The sequence was obtained from a woman younger than 30 in good health and CMV-seropositive. Specimen: PBMCs. The CDR3 nucleotides are TGTGCCATCAGTGACCCGGGGGGTTTGGGAGATACGCAGTATTTT. As protein: CAISDPGGLGDTQYF.